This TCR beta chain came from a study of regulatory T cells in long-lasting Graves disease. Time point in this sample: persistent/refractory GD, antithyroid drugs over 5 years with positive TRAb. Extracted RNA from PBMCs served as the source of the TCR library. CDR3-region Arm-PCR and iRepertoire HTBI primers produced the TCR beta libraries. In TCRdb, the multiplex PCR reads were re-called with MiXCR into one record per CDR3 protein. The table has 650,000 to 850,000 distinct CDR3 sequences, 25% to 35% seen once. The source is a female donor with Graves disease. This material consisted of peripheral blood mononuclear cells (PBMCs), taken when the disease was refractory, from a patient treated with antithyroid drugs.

Here the CDR3 DNA reads TGTGCCAGCAGCCAGTCTTCTCCCGGGACTAGCGGGAGTGATAGGTACGAGCAGTACTTC. Residues: CASSQSSPGTSGSDRYEQYF. The genes are TRBV7-9 and TRBJ2-7, with 14 positions matching TRBD2. J was trimmed by 4 bases and V by 5 bases; bases with no gene match: 19. This CDR3 has 20 residues. Germline CDR1 is SEHNR and CDR2 is FQNEAQ (reference sequence).